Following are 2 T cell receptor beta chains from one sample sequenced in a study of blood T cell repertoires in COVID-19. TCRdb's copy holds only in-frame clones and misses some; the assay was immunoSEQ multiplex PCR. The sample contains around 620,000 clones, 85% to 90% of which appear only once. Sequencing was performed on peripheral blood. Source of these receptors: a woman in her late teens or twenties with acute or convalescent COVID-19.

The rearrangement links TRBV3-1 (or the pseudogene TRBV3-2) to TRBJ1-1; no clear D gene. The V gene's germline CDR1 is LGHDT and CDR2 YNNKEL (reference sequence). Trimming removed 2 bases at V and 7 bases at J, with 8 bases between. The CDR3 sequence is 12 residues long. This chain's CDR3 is CASSQTRDEAFF. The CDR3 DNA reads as TGTGCCAGCAGCCAAACTCGGGATGAAGCTTTCTTT.

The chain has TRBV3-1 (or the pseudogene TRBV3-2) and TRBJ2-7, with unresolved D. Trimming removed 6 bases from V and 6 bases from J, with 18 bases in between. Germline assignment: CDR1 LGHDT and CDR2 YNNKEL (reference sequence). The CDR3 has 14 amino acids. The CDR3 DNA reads TGTGCCAGCAGTCCTACGAGCAGGCGAAGCGAGCAGTACTTC. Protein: CASSPTSRRSEQYF.